The 5 T cell receptor beta chains below come from one sample, sequenced in a study of blood T cells in healthy people across ages. The use of a sample-barcoded 5' primer and a J-beta primer mix characterized a second PCR of 7 to 11 cycles. TCRdb recomputed calls from the 5' RACE reads with MiXCR, one row per CDR3 protein. The sample includes more than 800,000 distinct CDR3 sequences, more than 25% seen only once; the top ten take 17%. The specimen sequenced was blood. The receptors were gathered from a woman over 75 in good health.

Notes on this clonotype: A read error may explain this, as a much larger clone is one base away. The V and J genes are TRBV5-1 and TRBJ2-3, with 10 nucleotides matching TRBD1. Germline V gives CDR1 SGHRS, CDR2 YFSETQ. Losses at the gene ends were 3 bases for V and 3 bases for J; bases not matched to a gene: 4. There are 15 residues in the CDR3. The CDR3 DNA sequence: TGCGCCAGCAGCTGGACAGGGGGATGGACAGATACGCAGTATTTT. It specifies CASSWTGGWTDTQYF.

This clonotype showed up just a few times. The chain carries TRBV4-3 and TRBJ2-1, with D possibly TRBD2 on 6 matching bases. V dropped 0 bases and J dropped 2 bases, with 14 bases sitting between them. Germline loops: CDR1 LGHNA, CDR2 YSLEER. This CDR3 spans 17 amino acids. CDR3 residues: CASSQDLASATYNEQFF. In DNA form, the CDR3 reads TGCGCCAGCAGCCAAGATCTAGCTAGCGCGACCTACAATGAGCAGTTCTTC.

This clonotype has just a few counts. This chain links TRBV5-4 with TRBJ2-3, with D perhaps matching TRBD2 (7 bases). The germline gives CDR1 SGHNT, CDR2 YYREEE (reference sequence). V was trimmed by 4 bases and J by 0 bases, leaving 18 bases between them. The CDR3 has 17 amino acids. CDR3 loop: CASSPRGGTTSTDTQYF. The CDR3 DNA reads TGTGCCAGCAGCCCTCGAGGGGGGACTACTAGCACAGATACGCAGTATTTT.

This clonotype turned up a few times. J is TRBJ1-2 and V is TRBV3-1; 9 nucleotides agree with TRBD1. Germline values: CDR1 LGHDT, CDR2 YNNKEL (reference sequence). This CDR3 spans 17 amino acids. V trimming: 3 bases; J trimming: 13 bases; junction bases outside the gene matches: 21. CDR3 region: CASSHAPKLMGQGMCTF. The CDR3 nucleotides read TGTGCCAGCAGCCACGCTCCAAAGCTCATGGGACAGGGAATGTGCACCTTC. Using reference TRBV3-1 and TRBJ1-2 for the parts outside the CDR3, the full variable domain is DTAVSQTPKYLVTQMGNDKSIKCEQNLGHDTMYWYKQDSKKFLKIMFSYNNKELIINETVPNRFSPKSPDKAHLNLHINSLELGDSAVYFCASSHAPKLMGQGMCTFGSGTRLTVV.

As for this clonotype: It may be a read error: a sequence one base away is much more abundant. The J gene is TRBJ2-4, the V gene TRBV9, with 9 bases lining up with TRBD1. The assigned J gene may be wrong: the sequence end matches TRBJ2-1 better. Germline V gene sequence: CDR1 SGDLS, CDR2 YYNGEE. This CDR3 is built from 14 residues. CDR3 amino acids: CASSPRQGENIQFF. CDR3 DNA: TGTGCCAGCAGCCCCAGACAGGGGGAGAACATTCAGTTCTTC.